The following is a TCR beta chain sequence with its context. In germline, CDR1 is SGHRS, CDR2 YFSETQ. The CDR3 contains 16 residues. V was pared by 3 bases and J by 1 base, with 16 bases between. This entry comes from a study of blood T cell repertoires in COVID-19. Study-level background: Sites in the United States, Italy and Spain provided acute and convalescent COVID-19 samples. T cells, B-cell-depleted T cells, or PBMCs provided the cDNA or gDNA that served as material.

Study processing details: Researchers report that nucleated cell counts were estimated from reference gene primer amplification. The assay was immunoSEQ multiplex PCR, and TCRdb's table has in-frame clones only and misses some. V and J calls and clone size are given by that table; D and trimming were obtained from the DNA. In the table there are 100,000 or so clones, approximately 75% of which are singletons. The sequence was collected from a woman older than 75 with acute or convalescent COVID-19. The chain joins TRBV5-1 to TRBJ2-5; possible D gene TRBD2, 7 bases. Input material: peripheral blood. In DNA form, the CDR3 reads TGCGCCAGCAGCTGGGGGGGACAAGGGGCCCAAGAGACCCAGTACTTC. Translation gives CASSWGGQGAQETQYF.